This T cell receptor (beta chain) was documented in a study of neurological immune-mediated disorders. Study results and limitations: In HTLV-1-associated myelopathy, TCR clonal expansion was greatest, and in multiple sclerosis it was least, below healthy controls.

Trimming took 0 bases from V and 6 from J, leaving 14 bases between them. CDR1 is MGHRA, CDR2 YSYEKL, per germline. The length of the CDR3 is 15 residues. A single record per CDR3 protein comes from TCRdb applying MiXCR to the 5' RACE reads. The repertoire has more than 30,000 distinct CDR3 sequences, around 4.5% of them found once; the top ten carry 23%. This clonotype was recorded a few times. As yet, its antigen is unknown. The sequence came from a man in his late teens or twenties in good health. Sequenced sample: PBMCs. The gene calls are TRBV4-1 and TRBJ1-2; D possibly corresponds to TRBD1 (5 bases). CDR3 region: CASSQDLRQGNGYTF. CDR3 in DNA: TGCGCCAGCAGCCAAGATCTTCGCCAGGGTAATGGCTACACCTTC.